The rows below give T cell receptor beta chains drawn from one sample of a study of blood T cell repertoires in COVID-19. TCRdb's table, derived via immunoSEQ multiplex PCR, lists solely in-frame clones and lacks some. Here the sample spans 390,000 or so clones, 90% being singletons. Sequencing used peripheral blood. All receptors derive from a man younger than 30 with active or convalescent COVID-19. The CDR3 runs from the conserved cysteine through the conserved F or W. A D gene is named only where the DNA matches it firmly. Part of the rows lack a size; the others show once, few, many or a class for expanded clones.

CDR3	DNA	D	size	J	V
CASSFLNQPQHF	TGTGCCAGCAGTTTCCTGAATCAGCCCCAGCATTTT	.	.	TRBJ1-5	TRBV12-3/TRBV12-4
CASSLIGGGNSPLHF	TGTGCCAGCAGTTTAATAGGGGGGGGGAATTCACCCCTCCACTTT	.	few	TRBJ1-6	TRBV28
CASSKAGSGGYNEQFF	TGTGCCAGCAGCAAAGCGGGTTCAGGGGGCTACAATGAGCAGTTCTTC	.	.	TRBJ2-1	TRBV7-6
CASSQDVQGGAFF	TGTGCCAGCAGCCAAGATGTTCAAGGAGGGGCTTTCTTT	.	.	TRBJ1-1	TRBV4-2
CASSLPATANYGYTF	TGTGCCAGCAGTTTACCCGCGACAGCTAACTATGGCTACACCTTC	.	.	TRBJ1-2	TRBV28
CASSYSNRVGYEQYF	TGTGCCAGCAGTTACTCGAACAGGGTGGGCTACGAGCAGTACTTC	.	.	TRBJ2-7	TRBV6-5
CASSSGTGGSSYNEQFF	TGTGCCAGCAGCTCCGGGACAGGGGGGAGCTCCTACAATGAGCAGTTCTTC	TRBD1	.	TRBJ2-1	TRBV7-3
CATSRPGLTGDTYEQYF	TGTGCCACCAGCAGACCGGGTCTAACAGGTGACACCTACGAGCAGTACTTC	.	.	TRBJ2-7	TRBV15
CASSQLWGPSGGPDTQYF	TGTGCCAGCAGCCAGCTGTGGGGGCCGAGCGGGGGCCCAGATACGCAGTATTTT	TRBD2	.	TRBJ2-3	TRBV5-5
CASSFAGGVNEQFF	TGTGCCAGCAGCTTTGCGGGGGGCGTAAATGAGCAGTTCTTC	TRBD2	.	TRBJ2-1	TRBV7-9
CASSLARADTQYF	TGTGCCAGCAGCTTAGCCCGGGCAGATACGCAGTATTTT	.	few	TRBJ2-3	TRBV7-2
CASAGSYGAGAPSTYNEQFF	TGTGCCAGTGCCGGGTCTTACGGAGCGGGAGCCCCGAGTACCTACAATGAGCAGTTCTTC	TRBD2	.	TRBJ2-1	TRBV19
CASMGGFGRGYTF	TGTGCCAGCATGGGGGGTTTTGGGAGGGGCTACACCTTC	.	.	TRBJ1-2	TRBV6-5
CASSQTGTSFTGANVLTF	TGTGCCAGCAGCCAGACAGGGACCTCCTTTACTGGGGCCAACGTGCTGACTTTC	TRBD1	.	TRBJ2-6	TRBV14
CASSATGATEKLFF	TGCGCCAGCAGCGCCACAGGGGCGACAGAAAAACTGTTTTTT	TRBD1	.	TRBJ1-4	TRBV5-1
CSVELAGGYTGELFF	TGCAGCGTTGAACTAGCGGGAGGGTACACCGGGGAGCTGTTTTTT	TRBD2	few	TRBJ2-2	TRBV29-1
CASSFSGTGGVKNIQYF	TGTGCCAGCAGTTTCTCGGGGACAGGGGGAGTCAAAAACATTCAGTACTTC	TRBD1	.	TRBJ2-4	TRBV27
CASTPGRGGDTQYF	TGTGCCAGCACCCCGGGGCGGGGAGGAGATACGCAGTATTTT	.	.	TRBJ2-3	TRBV3-1/TRBV3-2
CASSFPGQGQGYTF	TGTGCCAGCAGTTTTCCGGGACAGGGACAAGGCTACACCTTC	TRBD1	.	TRBJ1-2	TRBV28
CASSLQGAAEAFF	TGTGCCAGCAGCCTACAGGGGGCGGCGGAAGCTTTCTTT	TRBD1	.	TRBJ1-1	TRBV7-9
CSVRQGNGYTF	TGCAGCGTCCGACAGGGGAATGGCTACACCTTC	TRBD1	.	TRBJ1-2	TRBV29-1
CATSENILGVGAFF	TGTGCCACCAGTGAAAACATCCTCGGGGTAGGAGCTTTCTTT	.	few	TRBJ1-1	TRBV24-1
CASRGDPGQHNSPLHF	TGTGCCAGCAGAGGCGATCCGGGACAGCATAATTCACCCCTCCACTTT	TRBD1	few	TRBJ1-6	TRBV9
CASRGTGEAGGYTF	TGTGCCAGCAGAGGAACAGGGGAGGCGGGTGGCTACACCTTC	TRBD1	.	TRBJ1-2	TRBV27
CASSLYGISSYNEQFF	TGTGCCAGCAGTTTATACGGTATTAGCTCCTACAATGAGCAGTTCTTC	.	.	TRBJ2-1	TRBV27
CASSQDRGGQPQHF	TGTGCCAGCAGCCAAGACAGGGGCGGTCAGCCCCAGCATTTT	.	.	TRBJ1-5	TRBV4-2
CASSKQGTEAFF	TGTGCCAGCAGCAAACAGGGAACTGAAGCTTTCTTT	.	.	TRBJ1-1	TRBV21-1
CSVPLAGIQETQYF	TGCAGCGTTCCACTAGCGGGGATCCAAGAGACCCAGTACTTC	TRBD2	.	TRBJ2-5	TRBV29-1
CSVLAGGLNNEQFF	TGCAGCGTATTAGCGGGGGGGCTTAATAATGAGCAGTTCTTC	TRBD2	.	TRBJ2-1	TRBV29-1
CASSYQGAVSPLHF	TGTGCCAGCAGTTATCAGGGGGCAGTTTCACCCCTCCACTTT	TRBD1	.	TRBJ1-6	TRBV6-5
CASSPFTGILAKNIQYF	TGTGCCAGCAGCCCCTTCACAGGGATACTAGCCAAAAACATTCAGTACTTC	.	.	TRBJ2-4	TRBV7-2
CASRNYQGSTEAFF	TGTGCCAGCAGGAACTACCAGGGGAGCACTGAAGCTTTCTTT	.	.	TRBJ1-1	TRBV7-8
CASSFPSTGRGTKNIQYF	TGTGCCAGCAGCTTCCCCTCGACAGGGCGGGGAACTAAAAACATTCAGTACTTC	.	.	TRBJ2-4	TRBV7-2
CASSRDFSYEQYF	TGTGCCAGCAGCAGGGACTTCTCCTACGAGCAGTACTTC	.	.	TRBJ2-7	TRBV11-2
CASSEATSGPSTDTQYF	TGCGCCAGCAGTGAGGCGACTAGCGGGCCTAGCACAGATACGCAGTATTTT	TRBD2	.	TRBJ2-3	TRBV10-1
CASSYTGLDSPLHF	TGTGCCAGCAGTTACACAGGGTTGGATTCACCCCTCCACTTT	.	once	TRBJ1-6	TRBV6-2/TRBV6-3
CSYPDRLGGYTF	TGCAGCTATCCCGACAGATTGGGTGGCTACACCTTC	.	.	TRBJ1-2	TRBV29-1
CASSYGRVNTEAFF	TGTGCCAGCAGTTATGGTCGGGTGAACACTGAAGCTTTCTTT	.	once	TRBJ1-1	TRBV27
CASSSGGTDTQYF	TGTGCCAGCAGTTCCGGGGGGACAGATACGCAGTATTTT	TRBD2	once	TRBJ2-3	TRBV12-3/TRBV12-4
CASSRDSSNYGYTF	TGTGCCAGCAGTAGAGACAGCTCCAACTATGGCTACACCTTC	.	.	TRBJ1-2	TRBV6-2/TRBV6-3
CASSIAPHVTEAFF	TGTGCCAGTAGTATAGCCCCCCATGTGACTGAAGCTTTCTTT	.	.	TRBJ1-1	TRBV19
CAISATSGHTDTQYF	TGTGCCATCAGTGCAACTAGCGGACACACAGATACGCAGTATTTT	TRBD2	.	TRBJ2-3	TRBV10-3
CASHRGGDQPQHF	TGTGCCAGCCATAGGGGGGGAGATCAGCCCCAGCATTTT	.	.	TRBJ1-5	TRBV18
CASSGVRQGEKEKLFF	TGTGCCAGCAGCGGAGTACGGCAGGGGGAAAAAGAAAAACTGTTTTTT	TRBD1	.	TRBJ1-4	TRBV9
CASSEFFRDPINWPQHF	TGCGCCAGCAGTGAGTTTTTCAGGGATCCTATAAATTGGCCCCAGCATTTT	.	.	TRBJ1-5	TRBV10-1
CASSVGLAGGSQETQYF	TGTGCCAGCAGCGTAGGATTGGCAGGGGGGTCACAAGAGACCCAGTACTTC	.	.	TRBJ2-5	TRBV9
CASSSRSSGNTIYF	TGTGCCAGCAGTTCGAGGAGCTCTGGAAACACCATATATTTT	.	once	TRBJ1-3	TRBV27
CASSLGQKNTEAFF	TGTGCCAGCAGTCTGGGACAGAAGAACACTGAAGCTTTCTTT	TRBD1	.	TRBJ1-1	TRBV6-2/TRBV6-3
CATKLELTFASDYNEQFF	TGTGCCACCAAACTCGAGCTCACTTTTGCGAGCGACTACAATGAGCAGTTCTTC	.	.	TRBJ2-1	TRBV15
CASLSRVYGGYTF	TGTGCCAGCCTGTCCAGGGTTTACGGTGGCTACACCTTC	.	.	TRBJ1-2	TRBV27
CASSRTRTGGTYNEQFF	TGTGCCAGCAGCCGCACTCGGACAGGGGGCACCTACAATGAGCAGTTCTTC	TRBD1	.	TRBJ2-1	TRBV5-5
CASSLEGVEQYF	TGTGCCAGCAGCTTAGAAGGGGTCGAGCAGTACTTC	.	.	TRBJ2-7	TRBV7-9
CASSPTSGGTRYNEQFF	TGCGCCAGCAGCCCTACTAGCGGGGGCACCCGATACAATGAGCAGTTCTTC	TRBD2	.	TRBJ2-1	TRBV5-1
CASSSDYYSNQPQHF	TGTGCCAGCAGCTCCGACTATTATAGCAATCAGCCCCAGCATTTT	.	.	TRBJ1-5	TRBV7-2
CASSTERYNSPLHF	TGCGCCAGCAGCACAGAACGTTATAATTCACCCCTCCACTTT	.	.	TRBJ1-6	TRBV5-1
CASRSTGYYGYTF	TGTGCCAGCAGATCCACAGGGTACTATGGCTACACCTTC	.	.	TRBJ1-2	TRBV7-9
CATSRDDRGLAGFEQFF	TGTGCCACCAGCAGAGATGATCGGGGACTAGCGGGTTTTGAGCAGTTCTTC	TRBD2	.	TRBJ2-1	TRBV15
CASSPNLAGALNEQFF	TGTGCCAGCTCCCCAAACCTAGCGGGAGCGTTAAATGAGCAGTTCTTC	TRBD2	.	TRBJ2-1	TRBV18